The subject of this entry is one TCR beta chain. The antigen is undetermined. V lost 2 bases and J lost 2, with 8 bases in between. This CDR3 comprises 14 residues. In germline, CDR1 is MNHEY, CDR2 SMNVEV (reference sequence). The primer mix had 60 Vbeta and 13 Jbeta primers. Only in-frame clones appear in the TCRdb table, and some are missing; sequencing was by immunoSEQ multiplex PCR. The sample includes about 120,000 clones, roughly 79% of them seen just once. These data are taken from a study of cytomegalovirus exposure and HLA in healthy donors. Findings and limits, study-wide: A previous analysis found most TCR beta V segments productive roughly 90% or roughly 30% of the time.

This TCR was sampled from a woman in her twenties or thirties in good health and CMV-seronegative. Sequenced sample: PBMCs. The chain couples TRBV27 to TRBJ2-3, with unresolved D. The CDR3 nucleotides read TGTGCCAGCAGTTTACTGCGACACACAGATACGCAGTATTTT. Protein product: CASSLLRHTDTQYF.